These T cell receptor beta chains were read from a single sample in a study of T-cell memory formation after mild COVID-19. TCRdb itself ran the 5' RACE reads through MiXCR, one entry per CDR3 protein. Of around 440,000 distinct CDR3 sequences listed, roughly 18% are singletons. The sequencing sample was made of PBMCs or a T cell subset sorted from them (not recorded which). The origin of the receptors is an adult woman who had mild COVID-19 (a few samples of this study predate the infection). Cell type and time point are not known. CDR3s leave out the opening cysteine and the closing phenylalanine or tryptophan. The order of the fields is J gene, clone size, V gene, CDR3 protein. Expanded clones are given a class, and other clones once, few, many or no size at all.

J: TRBJ1-3; size: few; V: TRBV20-1; CDR3: SARGTPATGNTIY
J: TRBJ1-5; size: .; V: TRBV5-1; CDR3: ASSNYPGGSNQPQH
J: TRBJ1-2; size: few; V: TRBV18; CDR3: ASSPLGWKARNDYGYT
J: TRBJ1-5; size: many; V: TRBV20-1; CDR3: SARKGRDSFDGGNQPQH
J: TRBJ2-7; size: .; V: TRBV20-1; CDR3: SARPDRVLMGVSYEQY
J: TRBJ2-1; size: few; V: TRBV7-2; CDR3: ASSQDTNNEQF
J: TRBJ2-2; size: few; V: TRBV7-2; CDR3: ASSALGSTNTGELF
J: TRBJ1-2; size: .; V: TRBV28; CDR3: ASSLNRGYT
J: TRBJ2-5; size: .; V: TRBV12-3/TRBV12-4; CDR3: ASSYAGGWDSSY
J: TRBJ1-2; size: few; V: TRBV7-9; CDR3: ASSPDPFDPVRG
J: TRBJ2-3; size: few; V: TRBV4-3; CDR3: ASSQAARQGRQY
J: TRBJ2-1; size: .; V: TRBV20-1; CDR3: SATKRTSGNNEQF
J: TRBJ2-1; size: few; V: TRBV6-5; CDR3: ASSYEGRQKQF
J: TRBJ2-3; size: many; V: TRBV12-3/TRBV12-4; CDR3: ASSSGQGSTDTQY
J: TRBJ2-1; size: many; V: TRBV7-6; CDR3: ASSLNRGYNEQF
J: TRBJ2-1; size: .; V: TRBV6-2/TRBV6-3; CDR3: ASSYLEQRGARYNEQF
J: TRBJ1-6; size: .; V: TRBV5-6; CDR3: ASSFFGTGHNSPLH
J: TRBJ1-5; size: few; V: TRBV5-1; CDR3: ASSTGPASNQPQH
J: TRBJ2-1; size: .; V: TRBV29-1; CDR3: SVERQEGLVNEQF
J: TRBJ1-2; size: few; V: TRBV12-3/TRBV12-4; CDR3: ASSLAKGGGNYGYT
J: TRBJ2-7; size: few; V: TRBV20-1; CDR3: SAAGTGSYEQY
J: TRBJ2-7; size: few; V: TRBV7-9; CDR3: ASSSPGHPYEQY
J: TRBJ1-5; size: few; V: TRBV24-1; CDR3: ATSDGTGSNQPQH
J: TRBJ1-1; size: few; V: TRBV7-9; CDR3: ASSLDPGGAF
J: TRBJ2-1; size: .; V: TRBV29-1; CDR3: SVGSGATYNEQF
J: TRBJ1-2; size: few; V: TRBV5-1; CDR3: ASSLMNDRAAAGSYT
J: TRBJ2-2; size: .; V: TRBV2; CDR3: ASSVYRVDTGELF
J: TRBJ2-3; size: .; V: TRBV18; CDR3: ASSPPQRVVDTDTQY
J: TRBJ1-5; size: .; V: TRBV12-3/TRBV12-4; CDR3: ASSTLVSNQPQH
J: TRBJ2-3; size: .; V: TRBV7-9; CDR3: ASSSTSGSYTDTQY
J: TRBJ2-7; size: few; V: TRBV11-2; CDR3: ASSSGLAESYEQY
J: TRBJ2-7; size: .; V: TRBV7-2; CDR3: ASSPAWAAYEQY
J: TRBJ2-3; size: few; V: TRBV6-5; CDR3: ASSLSSGSGPDTQY
J: TRBJ2-3; size: many; V: TRBV7-9; CDR3: ASSPQGRADTQY
J: TRBJ1-6; size: .; V: TRBV9; CDR3: ASSALGQDNSPLH
J: TRBJ2-7; size: .; V: TRBV19; CDR3: ASSMFGTGAPLSYEQY
J: TRBJ2-7; size: once; V: TRBV7-9; CDR3: ASSHSGQGYEQY
J: TRBJ1-2; size: .; V: TRBV12-3/TRBV12-4; CDR3: ASSLAENYGYT
J: TRBJ1-1; size: few; V: TRBV6-2/TRBV6-3; CDR3: ASSTTGFNTEAF
J: TRBJ1-1; size: .; V: TRBV9; CDR3: ASSIGTATEAF
J: TRBJ1-1; size: few; V: TRBV7-2; CDR3: ASSPSWAGTEAF
J: TRBJ2-5; size: .; V: TRBV7-2; CDR3: ASSPGGTGGETQY
J: TRBJ2-1; size: few; V: TRBV7-2; CDR3: ASSLESGAYNEQF
J: TRBJ2-7; size: .; V: TRBV29-1; CDR3: SVRTGEVGEQY
J: TRBJ2-3; size: few; V: TRBV10-1; CDR3: ASSEAYIAGVTDTQY
J: TRBJ2-1; size: .; V: TRBV7-2; CDR3: ASSLASTGRSYNEQF
J: TRBJ2-1; size: few; V: TRBV24-1; CDR3: ATSDPSTSGSHNEQF
J: TRBJ2-1; size: .; V: TRBV5-5; CDR3: ASSFMGLEQF
J: TRBJ2-5; size: few; V: TRBV27; CDR3: ASSTTSWYREETQY
J: TRBJ2-5; size: few; V: TRBV15; CDR3: ATSMRMDGIRGTQY
J: TRBJ2-3; size: .; V: TRBV6-5; CDR3: ASSYSGVGDTQY
J: TRBJ2-7; size: few; V: TRBV7-2; CDR3: ASSRDRASDEQY
J: TRBJ2-3; size: once; V: TRBV7-2; CDR3: ASSSLPSTDTQY
J: TRBJ2-2; size: many; V: TRBV4-2; CDR3: ASSPWDRTGELF
J: TRBJ2-7; size: few; V: TRBV5-1; CDR3: ASSLEGQHYEQY
J: TRBJ2-2; size: few; V: TRBV5-1; CDR3: ASSPSEARRSGHTLGGELF
J: TRBJ2-7; size: .; V: TRBV24-1; CDR3: ATSDITVSEQY
J: TRBJ1-1; size: .; V: TRBV30; CDR3: AWSRIGGTEAF